Listed below are T cell receptor beta chains from one sample, sequenced in a study of T cell responses to AZD1222 COVID-19 vaccine. Sequencing used immunoSEQ multiplex PCR; TCRdb keeps in-frame clones, though not all of them. The sample has 110,000 or so clones; about 82% are singletons. The material sequenced was peripheral blood, taken 28 days after the second AZD1222 dose. All receptors derive from an adult who received the AZD1222 COVID-19 vaccine. Each CDR3 is given with its conserved first and last residue. A D gene is named only where the DNA matches it firmly. Clone sizes are given selectively: once, few, many, or a class where the clone is expanded.

abundance: NA; j_gene: TRBJ2-5; d_gene: TRBD1; v_gene: TRBV5-1; CDR3nt: TGCGCCAGCAGCTTAGGGACAGCTCACGGCCTTACGGCCCAGTACTTC; CDR3aa: CASSLGTAHGLTAQYF
abundance: NA; j_gene: TRBJ2-5; d_gene: NA; v_gene: TRBV24-1; CDR3nt: TGTGCCACCAGTGAGGGACCCGGGACGAGGGTCTTTCCAGAGACCCAGTACTTC; CDR3aa: CATSEGPGTRVFPETQYF
abundance: NA; j_gene: TRBJ1-1; d_gene: NA; v_gene: TRBV6-1; CDR3nt: TGTGCCAGCAGTGACCTGGCGGGGGGGACTGAAGCTTTCTTT; CDR3aa: CASSDLAGGTEAFF
abundance: NA; j_gene: TRBJ2-5; d_gene: NA; v_gene: TRBV5-1; CDR3nt: TGCGCCAGCAGCTCCCGGGACGCTAAAGAGACCCAGTACTTC; CDR3aa: CASSSRDAKETQYF
abundance: NA; j_gene: TRBJ1-1; d_gene: NA; v_gene: TRBV7-9; CDR3nt: TGTGCCAGCAGCCCGTCCGTAATCCTTGGAGCTTTCTTT; CDR3aa: CASSPSVILGAFF
abundance: once; j_gene: TRBJ2-3; d_gene: TRBD2; v_gene: TRBV3-1/TRBV3-2; CDR3nt: TGTGCCAGCAGCCAAGCTGGGACTAGCTCCACTCGCACAGATACGCAGTATTTT; CDR3aa: CASSQAGTSSTRTDTQYF
abundance: NA; j_gene: TRBJ2-1; d_gene: NA; v_gene: TRBV28; CDR3nt: TGTGCCAGCAGTCTTTACAATGAGCAGTTCTTC; CDR3aa: CASSLYNEQFF
abundance: NA; j_gene: TRBJ1-5; d_gene: NA; v_gene: TRBV28; CDR3nt: TGTGCCAGCAGTTTAACCAGGGACGGTCAGCCCCAGCATTTT; CDR3aa: CASSLTRDGQPQHF
abundance: NA; j_gene: TRBJ1-1; d_gene: NA; v_gene: TRBV12-3/TRBV12-4; CDR3nt: TGTGCCAGCAGTTTAGTTGGCACTGAAGCTTTCTTT; CDR3aa: CASSLVGTEAFF
abundance: NA; j_gene: TRBJ1-5; d_gene: NA; v_gene: TRBV29-1; CDR3nt: TGCAGCGTTGGAGACCTAAATCAGCCCCAGCATTTT; CDR3aa: CSVGDLNQPQHF
abundance: NA; j_gene: TRBJ1-2; d_gene: NA; v_gene: TRBV2; CDR3nt: TGTGCCAGCAGTGACAGGGGCTATGGCTACACCTTC; CDR3aa: CASSDRGYGYTF
abundance: NA; j_gene: TRBJ1-6; d_gene: TRBD1; v_gene: TRBV5-5; CDR3nt: TGTGCCAGCAGCCATCACAGGGGTGGAGATAATTCACCCCTCCACTTT; CDR3aa: CASSHHRGGDNSPLHF
abundance: NA; j_gene: TRBJ2-1; d_gene: NA; v_gene: TRBV7-3; CDR3nt: TGTGCCAGCAGCTCACCGGGTTCCTACAATGAGCAGTTCTTC; CDR3aa: CASSSPGSYNEQFF
abundance: NA; j_gene: TRBJ1-1; d_gene: NA; v_gene: TRBV18; CDR3nt: TGTGCCAGCTCACCACCCTCCGGGGCTCTTCGCACTGAAGCTTTCTTT; CDR3aa: CASSPPSGALRTEAFF
abundance: NA; j_gene: TRBJ2-7; d_gene: NA; v_gene: TRBV18; CDR3nt: TGTGCCAGCTCACCACCGTCCGCCTCCCACAGCCCCTACGAGCAGTACTTC; CDR3aa: CASSPPSASHSPYEQYF
abundance: NA; j_gene: TRBJ1-2; d_gene: NA; v_gene: TRBV9; CDR3nt: TGTGCCAGCAGCTCCTTCATCGGACTTAACTATGGCTACACCTTC; CDR3aa: CASSSFIGLNYGYTF
abundance: NA; j_gene: TRBJ1-6; d_gene: NA; v_gene: TRBV27; CDR3nt: TGTGCCAGCAGTTCCCAGGGTCCCAATAATTCACCCCTCCACTTT; CDR3aa: CASSSQGPNNSPLHF
abundance: NA; j_gene: TRBJ1-6; d_gene: NA; v_gene: TRBV7-2; CDR3nt: TGTGCCAGCAGCTTACAGGTAGACAATTCACCCCTCCACTTT; CDR3aa: CASSLQVDNSPLHF
abundance: NA; j_gene: TRBJ1-1; d_gene: NA; v_gene: TRBV4-2; CDR3nt: TGTGCCAGCAGGGGAGGACGGGGGGGAAACACTGAAGCTTTCTTT; CDR3aa: CASRGGRGGNTEAFF
abundance: NA; j_gene: TRBJ2-3; d_gene: NA; v_gene: TRBV2; CDR3nt: TGTGCCAGCAGTTGGTCTAGACCGAGAGGAGATACGCAGTATTTT; CDR3aa: CASSWSRPRGDTQYF
abundance: NA; j_gene: TRBJ2-1; d_gene: NA; v_gene: TRBV7-9; CDR3nt: TGTGCCAGCAGCTTAACTGACTCCAGCTCCTACAATGAGCAGTTCTTC; CDR3aa: CASSLTDSSSYNEQFF
abundance: NA; j_gene: TRBJ1-4; d_gene: NA; v_gene: TRBV30; CDR3nt: TGTGCCTGGGGGGGGACTGCAACTAATGAAAAACTGTTTTTT; CDR3aa: CAWGGTATNEKLFF
abundance: once; j_gene: TRBJ1-6; d_gene: TRBD1; v_gene: TRBV19; CDR3nt: TGTGCCAGTAGCCCGTCAGGGGGAAATTCACCCCTCCACTTT; CDR3aa: CASSPSGGNSPLHF
abundance: NA; j_gene: TRBJ2-2; d_gene: NA; v_gene: TRBV13; CDR3nt: TGTGCCAGCAGCTTAGGCCTACCAAACACCGGGGAGCTGTTTTTT; CDR3aa: CASSLGLPNTGELFF
abundance: NA; j_gene: TRBJ1-2; d_gene: NA; v_gene: TRBV25-1; CDR3nt: TGTGCCAGCAGCGGGGCCATCTATGGCTACACCTTC; CDR3aa: CASSGAIYGYTF
abundance: many; j_gene: TRBJ2-7; d_gene: NA; v_gene: TRBV6-1; CDR3nt: TGTGCCAGCAGTGAACGTGTCGCCGAGCAGTACTTC; CDR3aa: CASSERVAEQYF
abundance: NA; j_gene: TRBJ2-3; d_gene: NA; v_gene: TRBV9; CDR3nt: TGTGCCAGCAGCGTTCCCCTGGGGAAGGCAGATACGCAGTATTTT; CDR3aa: CASSVPLGKADTQYF
abundance: NA; j_gene: TRBJ2-7; d_gene: NA; v_gene: TRBV27; CDR3nt: TGTGCCAGCAGTTTATTCCCAGGGGTCTACGAGCAGTACTTC; CDR3aa: CASSLFPGVYEQYF